This TCR beta chain was observed in a study of blood T cell repertoires in COVID-19. Study information: Spain, Italy and the United States supplied samples that represented acute and convalescent COVID-19. PBMCs, B-cell-depleted T cells, or T cells provided the cDNA or gDNA that made up the material.

Per the original methods: Reference gene primer amplification gave nucleated cell count estimates. Only in-frame clones appear in the TCRdb table, and some are missing; sequencing was by immunoSEQ multiplex PCR. Clone size and the V and J calls come from that table; the DNA yielded D and trimming. The sample yields under 150,000 clones, 70% to 80% seen once. This CDR3 region has 16 residues. The germline CDR1 and CDR2 sequences are SQVTM and ANQGSEA. Trimming took 4 bases from V and 0 from J; bases not matched to a gene: 5. The source is a man aged 55 to 70 with acute or convalescent COVID-19. Sequencing input: peripheral blood. The V call is TRBV29-1, the J call TRBJ2-3; 12 nucleotides agree with TRBD2. The CDR3 nucleotides read TGCAGCGTTGGGGGACTAGCGGGCACCAGCACAGATACGCAGTATTTT. This codes for CSVGGLAGTSTDTQYF.